The clone carrying this TCR beta chain was seen just once. The CDR3 extends over 12 amino acids. This record belongs to a study of blood T cell repertoires in COVID-19. Study at large: Collection of acute and convalescent COVID-19 samples took place in the United States, Italy and Spain. PBMCs, B-cell-depleted T cells, or T cells were the source of the cDNA or gDNA that made up the material.

The protocol was immunoSEQ multiplex PCR, while the TCRdb copy is restricted to in-frame clones and leaves out a portion. Altogether more than 65,000 clones are present, about four fifths being singletons, with the ten largest covering 28%. This sequence originates from an elderly woman with active or convalescent COVID-19. The chain recombines TRBV21-1 with TRBJ1-4. TRBV21-1 is assigned pseudogene status. Sequenced material: peripheral blood. In DNA form, the CDR3 reads TGTGCCAAATTAGTCCCTAATGAAAAACTGTTTTTT. Protein product: CAKLVPNEKLFF.